This paragraph covers one T cell receptor (beta chain) sequence. The sample is drawn from a study of response to subunit inactivated influenza vaccine. Germline V gene lookup returns CDR1 SGHTA and CDR2 FQGNSA. There are 15 residues in the CDR3. The ends were cut back, 2 bases at V and 0 bases at J, with 8 bases in the middle. TCRdb recomputed calls from the RT-PCR reads with MiXCR, one row per CDR3 protein. The data contain about 160,000 distinct CDR3 sequences, roughly 10% of them singletons. The J gene is TRBJ2-1, the V gene TRBV7-2, with no clear D. The source material was non-naive T cells sorted from PBMCs, sampled 45 days after vaccination. The sequence came from a man aged 50 to 59 who received an inactivated influenza vaccine. CDR3 residues: CASSLKESSYNEQFF. DNA for the CDR3: TGTGCCAGCAGCTTAAAAGAGAGCTCCTACAATGAGCAGTTCTTC.